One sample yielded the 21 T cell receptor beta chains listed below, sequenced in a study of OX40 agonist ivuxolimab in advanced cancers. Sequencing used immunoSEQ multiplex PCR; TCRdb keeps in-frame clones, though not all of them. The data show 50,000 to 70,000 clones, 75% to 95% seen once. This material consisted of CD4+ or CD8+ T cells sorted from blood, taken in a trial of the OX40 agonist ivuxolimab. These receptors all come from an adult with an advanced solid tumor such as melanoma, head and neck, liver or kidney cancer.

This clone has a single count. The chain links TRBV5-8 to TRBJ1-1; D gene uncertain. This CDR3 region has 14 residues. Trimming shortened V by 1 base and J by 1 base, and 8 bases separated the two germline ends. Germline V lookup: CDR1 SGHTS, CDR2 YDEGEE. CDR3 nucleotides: TGTGCCAGCAGCTTGTGGGAGAGGAACACTGAAGCTTTCTTT. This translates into CASSLWERNTEAFF. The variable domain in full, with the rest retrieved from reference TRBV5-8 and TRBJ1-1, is EAGVTQSPTHLIKTRGQQATLRCSPISGHTSVYWYQQALGLGLQFLLWYDEGEERNRGNFPPRFSGRQFPNYSSELNVNALELEDSALYLCASSLWERNTEAFFGQGTRLTVV.

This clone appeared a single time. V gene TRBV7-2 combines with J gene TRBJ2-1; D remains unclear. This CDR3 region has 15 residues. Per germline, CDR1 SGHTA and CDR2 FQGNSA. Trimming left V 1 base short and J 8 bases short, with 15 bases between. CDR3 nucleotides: TGTGCCAGCAGCTTAGTAGTTAGTAACTCGGATGAGCAGTTCTTC. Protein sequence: CASSLVVSNSDEQFF.

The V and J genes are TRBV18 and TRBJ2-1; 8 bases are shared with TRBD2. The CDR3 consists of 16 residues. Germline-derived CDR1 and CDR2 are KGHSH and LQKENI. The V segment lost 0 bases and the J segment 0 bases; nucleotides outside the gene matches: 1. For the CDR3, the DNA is TGTGCCAGCTCACCACCCAGCGGGAGCTCCTACAATGAGCAGTTCTTC. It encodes CASSPPSGSSYNEQFF. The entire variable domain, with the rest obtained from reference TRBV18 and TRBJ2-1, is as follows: NAGVMQNPRHLVRRRGQEARLRCSPMKGHSHVYWYRQLPEEGLKFMVYLQKENIIDESGMPKERFSAEFPKEGPSILRIQQVVRGDSAAYFCASSPPSGSSYNEQFFGPGTRLTVL.

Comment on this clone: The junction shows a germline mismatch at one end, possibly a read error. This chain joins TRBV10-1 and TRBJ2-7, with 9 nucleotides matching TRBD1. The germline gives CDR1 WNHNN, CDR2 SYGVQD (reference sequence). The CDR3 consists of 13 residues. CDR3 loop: CASSTGQGYGQYF. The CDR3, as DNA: TGCGCCAGCAGTACAGGACAGGGGTACGGGCAGTACTTC.

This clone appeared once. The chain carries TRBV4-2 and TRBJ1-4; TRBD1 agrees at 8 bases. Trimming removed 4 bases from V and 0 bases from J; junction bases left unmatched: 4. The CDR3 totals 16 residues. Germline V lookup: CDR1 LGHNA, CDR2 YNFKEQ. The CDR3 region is CASSLGQGSTNEKLFF. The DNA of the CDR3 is TGTGCCAGCAGCCTTGGACAGGGTTCAACTAATGAAAAACTGTTTTTT.

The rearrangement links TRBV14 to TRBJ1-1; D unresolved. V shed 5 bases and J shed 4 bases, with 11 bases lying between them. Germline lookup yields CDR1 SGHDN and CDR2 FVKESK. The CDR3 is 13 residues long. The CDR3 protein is CASSSGPGTEAFF. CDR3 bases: TGTGCCAGCAGCTCAGGACCCGGCACTGAAGCTTTCTTT.

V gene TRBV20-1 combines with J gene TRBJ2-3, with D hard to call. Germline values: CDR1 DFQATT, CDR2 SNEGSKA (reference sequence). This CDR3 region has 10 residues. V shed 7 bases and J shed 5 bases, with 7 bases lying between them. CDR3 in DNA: TGCAGTGTGTCCGGAGATACGCAGTATTTT. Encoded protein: CSVSGDTQYF.

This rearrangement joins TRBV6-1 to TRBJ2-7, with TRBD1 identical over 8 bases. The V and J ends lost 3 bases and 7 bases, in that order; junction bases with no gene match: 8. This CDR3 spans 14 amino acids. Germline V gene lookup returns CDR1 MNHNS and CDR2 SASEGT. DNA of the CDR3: TGTGCCAGCAGTGAGGGGGACAGGCCCGGGGAGCAGTACTTC. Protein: CASSEGDRPGEQYF.

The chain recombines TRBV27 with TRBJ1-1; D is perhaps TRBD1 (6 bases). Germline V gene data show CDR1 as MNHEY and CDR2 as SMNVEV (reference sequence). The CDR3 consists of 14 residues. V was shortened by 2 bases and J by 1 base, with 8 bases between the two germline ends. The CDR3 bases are TGTGCCAGCAGTTTAGCAGGGGAGAACACTGAAGCTTTCTTT. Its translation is CASSLAGENTEAFF.

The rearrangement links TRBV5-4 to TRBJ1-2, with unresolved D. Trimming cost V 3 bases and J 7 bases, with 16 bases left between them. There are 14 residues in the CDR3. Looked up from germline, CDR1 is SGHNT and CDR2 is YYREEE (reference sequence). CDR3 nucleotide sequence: TGTGCCAGCAGCTCGAACCCAGGTATCGCTGGCTACACCTTC. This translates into CASSSNPGIAGYTF.

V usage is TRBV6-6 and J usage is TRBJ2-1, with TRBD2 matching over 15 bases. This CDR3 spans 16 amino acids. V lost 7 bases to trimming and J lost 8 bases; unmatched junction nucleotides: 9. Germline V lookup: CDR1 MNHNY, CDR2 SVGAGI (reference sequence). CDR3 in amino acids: CASTLTGTSGRHEQFF. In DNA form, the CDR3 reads TGTGCCAGCACCCTTACCGGGACTAGCGGGAGGCATGAGCAGTTCTTC.

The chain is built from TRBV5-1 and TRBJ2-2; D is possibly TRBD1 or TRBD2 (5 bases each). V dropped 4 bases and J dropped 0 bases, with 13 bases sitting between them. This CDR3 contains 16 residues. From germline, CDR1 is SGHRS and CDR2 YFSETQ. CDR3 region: CASSLPRDANTGELFF. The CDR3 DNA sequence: TGCGCCAGCAGCCTCCCACGGGACGCGAACACCGGGGAGCTGTTTTTT.

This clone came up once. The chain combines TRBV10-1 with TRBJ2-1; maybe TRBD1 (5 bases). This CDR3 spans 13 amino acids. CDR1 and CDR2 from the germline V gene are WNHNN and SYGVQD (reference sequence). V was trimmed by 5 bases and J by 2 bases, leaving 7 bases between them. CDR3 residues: CASSRGTYNEQFF. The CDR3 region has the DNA TGCGCCAGCAGTAGGGGAACCTACAATGAGCAGTTCTTC.

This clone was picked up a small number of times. CDR3 loop: CASSPVDRFYGYTF. The CDR3 region has the DNA TGTGCCAGCAGTCCCGTGGACAGGTTCTATGGCTACACCTTC. The V call is TRBV27, the J call TRBJ1-2, with TRBD1 identical over 7 bases. Germline V gene data show CDR1 as MNHEY and CDR2 as SMNVEV (reference sequence). V lost 5 bases to trimming and J lost 4 bases; unmatched junction nucleotides: 7. The CDR3 spans 14 residues.

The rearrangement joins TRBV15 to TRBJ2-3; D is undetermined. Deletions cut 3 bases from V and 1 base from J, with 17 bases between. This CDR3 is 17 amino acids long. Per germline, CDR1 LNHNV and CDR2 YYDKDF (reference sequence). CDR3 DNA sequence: TGTGCCACCAGCAGGCTAGGATCCATTTTCGGCACAGATACGCAGTATTTT. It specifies CATSRLGSIFGTDTQYF.

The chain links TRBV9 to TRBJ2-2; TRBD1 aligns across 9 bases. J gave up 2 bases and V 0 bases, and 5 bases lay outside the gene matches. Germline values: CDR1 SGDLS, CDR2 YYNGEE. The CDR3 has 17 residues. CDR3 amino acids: CASSVVGGQGNTGELFF. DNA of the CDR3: TGTGCCAGCAGCGTAGTAGGGGGACAGGGTAACACCGGGGAGCTGTTTTTT.

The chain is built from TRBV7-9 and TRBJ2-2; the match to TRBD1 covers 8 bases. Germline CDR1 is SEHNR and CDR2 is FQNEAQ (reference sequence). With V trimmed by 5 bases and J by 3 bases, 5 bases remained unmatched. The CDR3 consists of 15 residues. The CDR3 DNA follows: TGTGCCAGCAGCAAACAGGGGGGTGACACCGGGGAGCTGTTTTTT. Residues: CASSKQGGDTGELFF.

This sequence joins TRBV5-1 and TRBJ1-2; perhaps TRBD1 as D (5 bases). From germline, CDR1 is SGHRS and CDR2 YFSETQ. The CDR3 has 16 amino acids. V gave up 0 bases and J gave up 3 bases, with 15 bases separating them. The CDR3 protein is CASSLGVARADYGYTF. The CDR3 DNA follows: TGCGCCAGCAGCTTGGGGGTCGCCAGGGCTGACTATGGCTACACCTTC.

CDR3 sequence: CASRLQGSYEQYF. The CDR3 DNA reads as TGTGCCAGCAGGCTTCAGGGTTCCTACGAGCAGTACTTC. J is TRBJ2-7 and V is TRBV11-2, with D possibly TRBD1 on 5 matching bases. This CDR3 region has 13 residues. Trimming removed 6 bases from V and 1 base from J, with 10 bases in between. Germline-derived CDR1 and CDR2 are SGHAT and FQNNGV.

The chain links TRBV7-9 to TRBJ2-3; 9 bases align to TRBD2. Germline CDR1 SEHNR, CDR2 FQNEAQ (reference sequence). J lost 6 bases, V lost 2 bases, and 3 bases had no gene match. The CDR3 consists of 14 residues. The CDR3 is CASSLTSGFDTQYF. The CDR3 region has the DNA TGTGCCAGCAGCTTAACTAGCGGGTTCGATACGCAGTATTTT.

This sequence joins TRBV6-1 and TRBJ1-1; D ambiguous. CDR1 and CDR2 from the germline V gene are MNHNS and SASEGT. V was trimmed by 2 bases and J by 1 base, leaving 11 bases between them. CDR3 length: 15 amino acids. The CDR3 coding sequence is TGTGCCAGCAGTGAATTTGGGGTCCCGAACACTGAAGCTTTCTTT. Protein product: CASSEFGVPNTEAFF.